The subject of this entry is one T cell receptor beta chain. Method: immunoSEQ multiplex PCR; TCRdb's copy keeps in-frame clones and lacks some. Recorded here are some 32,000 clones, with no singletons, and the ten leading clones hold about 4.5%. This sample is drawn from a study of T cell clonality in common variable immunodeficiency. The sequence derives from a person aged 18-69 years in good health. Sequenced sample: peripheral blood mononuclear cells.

Incomplete CDR3 DNA: TGTGCCAGCTCAGAAGGGGCTCAGAATGGC. Its translation: CASSEGAQNG. The entire CDR3 protein reads CASSEGAQNGYTF. V gene TRBV18 combines with J gene TRBJ1-2, with D possibly matching TRBD1 (5 bases). The read is 3 residues too short to cover the CDR3 end, so that end is filled in from the germline J gene. The CDR3 runs to 13 residues. Germline values: CDR1 KGHSH, CDR2 LQKENI. Trimming took off 5 bases at V and 6 bases at J, with 13 bases between the two ends.